The 3 T cell receptor beta chains below were found in one sample sequenced in a study of CD8+ T cells in alopecia areata (dated by TCRdb to the late 2010s). Library preparation employed the immunoSEQ multiplex PCR assay. RNA was extracted from all samples and reverse transcribed into cDNA, which served as template for TCR sequencing. TCRdb's version of the immuneACCESS table is confined to in-frame rearrangements and falls short of the full clone set. An unresolved V gene accounts for under half of the shortfall where checked; the remainder is of unknown origin. For this sample the table gives approximately 130,000 clones, of which approximately 47% were detected only once. The ten largest clones capture 8% to 11% of the sample. Material: NKG2D-low CD8+ T cells sorted from blood. What this sample's cell subset or site label stands for: sorted CD8+ NKG2D-low blood T cells. These receptors all stem from a human donor with alopecia areata.

The V gene is TRBV29-1, the J gene TRBJ2-1; D remains ambiguous. V lost 5 bases to trimming and J lost 7 bases, with 15 bases between them. CDR1 SQVTM and CDR2 ANQGSEA come from the germline V gene. The CDR3 runs to 13 residues. The CDR3 DNA reads TGCAGCGTTAGTTCGGATTTCGGTAATGAGCAGTTCTTC. This translates into CSVSSDFGNEQFF.

This chain links TRBV6-1 with TRBJ2-5; 8 bases agree with TRBD1. The CDR3 sequence is 16 residues long. V shed 2 bases and J 5 bases; nucleotides not matched to a gene: 10. Germline lookup yields CDR1 MNHNS and CDR2 SASEGT. The CDR3 reads CASSELVDRGGETQYF. DNA for the CDR3: TGTGCCAGCAGTGAACTAGTAGACAGGGGTGGGGAGACCCAGTACTTC.

This rearrangement joins TRBV29-1 to TRBJ2-3; D is undetermined. The CDR3 sequence is 15 residues long. The ends were cut back, 3 bases at V and 0 bases at J, with 13 bases in the middle. CDR1 and CDR2 (germline): SQVTM, ANQGSEA. The chain's CDR3 is CSVEEQYTSTDTQYF. As DNA, the CDR3 is TGCAGCGTTGAGGAACAGTACACTAGCACAGATACGCAGTATTTT.